The rows below give T cell receptor beta chains drawn from one sample of a study of T-cell reconstitution after alpha-beta-depleted transplantation in children. TCRdb used MiXCR to reprocess the PCR reads, holding one entry per CDR3 protein. The sample consists of about 110,000 distinct CDR3 sequences, around 6.4% of them appearing once. The sample in question was PBMCs, mostly from graft donor cells, obtained 360 days after TCRalphabeta/CD19-depleted stem cell transplant. These receptors were collected from a male patient between 2 and 10 years old who had a stem cell transplant for acute lymphoblastic leukemia, so the T cells may come from the graft donor. The CDR3 runs from the conserved cysteine through the conserved F or W. The D gene is left open where the match is weak. The size field is filled for only some rows; it gives once, few, many or a size class.

D gene: -
J gene: TRBJ1-6
V gene: TRBV28
clone size: few
CDR3 DNA: TGTGCCAGCAGTTTGGGTCGGGGGAATTCACCCCTCCACTTT
CDR3 protein: CASSLGRGNSPLHF

D gene: -
J gene: TRBJ2-1
V gene: TRBV6-1
clone size: many
CDR3 DNA: TGTGCCAGCAGTGCCAATGAGCAGTTCTTC
CDR3 protein: CASSANEQFF

D gene: TRBD2
J gene: TRBJ2-3
V gene: TRBV29-1
clone size: many
CDR3 DNA: TGCAGCGTTGAAGGGCTAGCGGGGGGCCGCACAGATACGCAGTATTTT
CDR3 protein: CSVEGLAGGRTDTQYF

D gene: TRBD2
J gene: TRBJ2-3
V gene: TRBV5-4
clone size: many
CDR3 DNA: TGTGCCAGCAGCTTGGATGGCGCCGTAGCGGGACCTTTTAGCACAGATACGCAGTATTTT
CDR3 protein: CASSLDGAVAGPFSTDTQYF

D gene: -
J gene: TRBJ2-7
V gene: TRBV4-2
clone size: -
CDR3 DNA: TGTGCCAGCAGCCCTGGGACCACCTGCGAGCAGTACTTC
CDR3 protein: CASSPGTTCEQYF

D gene: TRBD1
J gene: TRBJ1-3
V gene: TRBV3-1
clone size: -
CDR3 DNA: TGTGCCAGCAGCCCAAAGATAACAGGGGCGAAAGGAAACACCATATATTTT
CDR3 protein: CASSPKITGAKGNTIYF

D gene: TRBD1
J gene: TRBJ2-3
V gene: TRBV6-8
clone size: -
CDR3 DNA: TGTGCCAGCAGTTACTCGACCCAGACAGGGCCTACAGATACGCAGTATTTT
CDR3 protein: CASSYSTQTGPTDTQYF

D gene: -
J gene: TRBJ1-1
V gene: TRBV10-3
clone size: many
CDR3 DNA: TGTGCCATCAGTGAGTCGATTGAAGCTTTCTTT
CDR3 protein: CAISESIEAFF

D gene: -
J gene: TRBJ1-1
V gene: TRBV19
clone size: few
CDR3 DNA: TGTGCCAGTAGTATATCAGGGGCTGAAGCTTTCTTT
CDR3 protein: CASSISGAEAFF

D gene: TRBD1
J gene: TRBJ1-2
V gene: TRBV29-1
clone size: few
CDR3 DNA: TGCAGCGTTGAAGGACAGGGAAAGGGCTACACCTTC
CDR3 protein: CSVEGQGKGYTF

D gene: -
J gene: TRBJ1-2
V gene: TRBV15
clone size: -
CDR3 DNA: TGTGCCACCACAAGGACAGTGCGACTAGCTAACTATGGCTACACCTTC
CDR3 protein: CATTRTVRLANYGYTF

D gene: -
J gene: TRBJ2-1
V gene: TRBV7-9
clone size: few
CDR3 DNA: TGTGCCAGCAGCTTAGGACCCCTTCGGAGCAATGAGCAGTTCTTC
CDR3 protein: CASSLGPLRSNEQFF

D gene: -
J gene: TRBJ1-5
V gene: TRBV10-3
clone size: -
CDR3 DNA: TGTGCCATCAGTGGATCACCATATAGCAATCAGCCCCAGCATTTT
CDR3 protein: CAISGSPYSNQPQHF

D gene: -
J gene: TRBJ2-5
V gene: TRBV10-3
clone size: few
CDR3 DNA: TGTGCCATCAGTGAAGGTGGGGGGCAAGAGACCCAGTACTTC
CDR3 protein: CAISEGGGQETQYF

D gene: -
J gene: TRBJ2-6
V gene: TRBV7-3
clone size: -
CDR3 DNA: TGTGCCAGCAGCTTAAAGCGGGCAGGGAGCGCGCCGAACCTCTCTGGGGCCAACGTCCTGACTTTC
CDR3 protein: CASSLKRAGSAPNLSGANVLTF

D gene: TRBD2
J gene: TRBJ2-7
V gene: TRBV28
clone size: many
CDR3 DNA: TGTGCCAGCAAGTGGGAGGGGTACGAGCAGTACTTC
CDR3 protein: CASKWEGYEQYF

D gene: -
J gene: TRBJ2-7
V gene: TRBV5-1
clone size: many
CDR3 DNA: TGCGCCAGCAGCTTGGAACAGGGAGGCGAGCAGTACTTC
CDR3 protein: CASSLEQGGEQYF

D gene: TRBD1
J gene: TRBJ1-1
V gene: TRBV6-5
clone size: many
CDR3 DNA: TGTGCCAGCAGCCACAGGGGGAACACTGAAGCTTTCTTT
CDR3 protein: CASSHRGNTEAFF

D gene: TRBD1
J gene: TRBJ2-7
V gene: TRBV7-9
clone size: many
CDR3 DNA: TGTGCCAGCAGCGGGACAGGGAGCTCCTACGAGCAGTACTTC
CDR3 protein: CASSGTGSSYEQYF

D gene: TRBD2
J gene: TRBJ2-7
V gene: TRBV7-9
clone size: few
CDR3 DNA: TGTGCCAGCAGCTTGGCGGGAGGGCCTGACGAGCAGTACTTC
CDR3 protein: CASSLAGGPDEQYF

D gene: -
J gene: TRBJ2-7
V gene: TRBV20-1
clone size: -
CDR3 DNA: TGCAGTGCTAGCCGCAGGGTCCACGAGCAGTACTTC
CDR3 protein: CSASRRVHEQYF

D gene: -
J gene: TRBJ2-1
V gene: TRBV12-3/TRBV12-4
clone size: many
CDR3 DNA: TGTGCCAACTCCCTTGGCCCGGCGGACAATGAGCAGTTCTTC
CDR3 protein: CANSLGPADNEQFF

D gene: -
J gene: TRBJ1-2
V gene: TRBV5-6
clone size: few
CDR3 DNA: TGTGCCAGCAGCGGTGCCGACCGCCTCATCCTCTATGGCTACACCTTC
CDR3 protein: CASSGADRLILYGYTF

D gene: -
J gene: TRBJ2-7
V gene: TRBV6-2/TRBV6-3
clone size: many
CDR3 DNA: TGTGCCAGCAGTTACTCGGGAGTCCACGAGCAGTACTTC
CDR3 protein: CASSYSGVHEQYF

D gene: -
J gene: TRBJ1-1
V gene: TRBV20-1
clone size: -
CDR3 DNA: TGCAGTGCTAGTTGGGGACTCATGAACACTGAAGCTTTCTTT
CDR3 protein: CSASWGLMNTEAFF

D gene: -
J gene: TRBJ2-5
V gene: TRBV29-1
clone size: many
CDR3 DNA: TGCAGCGTTGTACAGGCAAAAGAGACCCAGTACTTC
CDR3 protein: CSVVQAKETQYF

D gene: -
J gene: TRBJ2-5
V gene: TRBV28
clone size: few
CDR3 DNA: TGTGCCAGCAGTTTCCAAACTAGCAGAAAGACCCAGTACTTC
CDR3 protein: CASSFQTSRKTQYF

D gene: -
J gene: TRBJ2-6
V gene: TRBV7-3
clone size: -
CDR3 DNA: TGTGCCAGCAGCTCCTCCGCCGGGGCCAACGTCCTGACTTTC
CDR3 protein: CASSSSAGANVLTF

D gene: TRBD2
J gene: TRBJ2-7
V gene: TRBV27
clone size: many
CDR3 DNA: TGTGCCAGCAGTACGGGACTAGCGGGGGCCTACGAGCAGTACTTC
CDR3 protein: CASSTGLAGAYEQYF

D gene: -
J gene: TRBJ2-2
V gene: TRBV28
clone size: many
CDR3 DNA: TGTGCCAGCAGTTTAATGGCCACCGGGGAGCTGTTTTTT
CDR3 protein: CASSLMATGELFF

D gene: TRBD2
J gene: TRBJ2-5
V gene: TRBV9
clone size: -
CDR3 DNA: TGTGCCAGCAGCGTAGCGGGACTACCCCCAGAGACCCAGTACTTC
CDR3 protein: CASSVAGLPPETQYF

D gene: TRBD1
J gene: TRBJ2-4
V gene: TRBV3-1
clone size: -
CDR3 DNA: TGTGCCAGCAGCCAAGATCTTCAGGGGGTCAAAGGCTTC
CDR3 protein: CASSQDLQGVKGF

D gene: -
J gene: TRBJ2-2
V gene: TRBV11-3
clone size: few
CDR3 DNA: TGTGCCAGCAGCTCGTATGGACAGAACACCGGGGAGCTGTTTTTT
CDR3 protein: CASSSYGQNTGELFF

D gene: TRBD2
J gene: TRBJ2-1
V gene: TRBV4-2
clone size: many
CDR3 DNA: TGTGCCAGCAGCCCAACTAGCGGGCCCCACAATGAGCAGTTCTTC
CDR3 protein: CASSPTSGPHNEQFF

D gene: -
J gene: TRBJ1-4
V gene: TRBV7-9
clone size: many
CDR3 DNA: TGTGCCAGCAGCTACAATCCGGGACCACTTAATGAAAAACTGTTTTTT
CDR3 protein: CASSYNPGPLNEKLFF

D gene: -
J gene: TRBJ2-1
V gene: TRBV6-2/TRBV6-3
clone size: -
CDR3 DNA: TGTGCCAGCACTCCCTGGGACTTTTACAATGAGCAGTTCTTC
CDR3 protein: CASTPWDFYNEQFF

D gene: -
J gene: TRBJ2-2
V gene: TRBV11-2
clone size: few
CDR3 DNA: TGTGCCAGCAGACCCTCCCGGGACTTCGTCGGCGGGGAGCTGTTTTTT
CDR3 protein: CASRPSRDFVGGELFF

D gene: TRBD1
J gene: TRBJ2-4
V gene: TRBV5-6
clone size: -
CDR3 DNA: TGTGCCAGCAGCATTTCGGACAGGGAAAACATTCAGTACTTC
CDR3 protein: CASSISDRENIQYF

D gene: -
J gene: TRBJ2-7
V gene: TRBV4-1
clone size: many
CDR3 DNA: TGCGCCAGCAGCCAAGGTTCGTACTACGAGCAGTACTTC
CDR3 protein: CASSQGSYYEQYF

D gene: TRBD1
J gene: TRBJ1-2
V gene: TRBV14
clone size: few
CDR3 DNA: TGTGCCAGCAGTCTCACCGGGACAGAGTACAACTATGGCTACACCTTC
CDR3 protein: CASSLTGTEYNYGYTF

D gene: TRBD1
J gene: TRBJ1-2
V gene: TRBV9
clone size: few
CDR3 DNA: TGTGCCAGCAGCCCCGGGACAGGGAGGTATGGCTACACCTTC
CDR3 protein: CASSPGTGRYGYTF

D gene: TRBD2
J gene: TRBJ2-1
V gene: TRBV29-1
clone size: many
CDR3 DNA: TGCAGCGTTGAGGGGGGGAGCGGGGTTTACAATGAGCAGTTCTTC
CDR3 protein: CSVEGGSGVYNEQFF

D gene: TRBD1
J gene: TRBJ2-5
V gene: TRBV19
clone size: -
CDR3 DNA: TGTGCCAGTAGTTCACAGGGGAAGGGGGAGACCCAGTACTTC
CDR3 protein: CASSSQGKGETQYF

D gene: -
J gene: TRBJ2-7
V gene: TRBV4-2
clone size: few
CDR3 DNA: TGTGCCAGCAGCCAGGGATCCTACGAGCAGTACTTC
CDR3 protein: CASSQGSYEQYF

D gene: TRBD2
J gene: TRBJ2-1
V gene: TRBV7-2
clone size: many
CDR3 DNA: TGTGCCAGCAGCTGGACTAGCGGGCCGTACAATGAGCAGTTCTTC
CDR3 protein: CASSWTSGPYNEQFF

D gene: -
J gene: TRBJ2-1
V gene: TRBV10-3
clone size: many
CDR3 DNA: TGTGCCATCAGTGACGACAGGTGGAATGAGCAGTTCTTC
CDR3 protein: CAISDDRWNEQFF

D gene: -
J gene: TRBJ2-2
V gene: TRBV7-9
clone size: many
CDR3 DNA: TGTGCCAGCAGCGCCCCGGCGACCGCGAACACCGGGGAGCTGTTTTTT
CDR3 protein: CASSAPATANTGELFF

D gene: -
J gene: TRBJ1-4
V gene: TRBV7-8
clone size: many
CDR3 DNA: TGTGCCAGCAAAAGAGGGGGGGGGAATGAAAAACTGTTTTTT
CDR3 protein: CASKRGGGNEKLFF

D gene: TRBD2
J gene: TRBJ2-7
V gene: TRBV27
clone size: few
CDR3 DNA: TGTGCCAGCAGGTGGACTAGCGGGGGATACGAGCAGTACTTC
CDR3 protein: CASRWTSGGYEQYF

D gene: -
J gene: TRBJ1-2
V gene: TRBV4-3
clone size: many
CDR3 DNA: TGCGCCAGCAGCCAAGATCCCAGCGGGGGCGCAAGCTATGGCTACACCTTC
CDR3 protein: CASSQDPSGGASYGYTF

D gene: -
J gene: TRBJ1-2
V gene: TRBV5-6
clone size: -
CDR3 DNA: TGTGCCAGCAGCTTGATGGGGTCCGGCCACTATGGCTACACCTTC
CDR3 protein: CASSLMGSGHYGYTF

D gene: TRBD2
J gene: TRBJ2-3
V gene: TRBV7-9
clone size: -
CDR3 DNA: TGTGCCAGCAGCCCCAGCGGGAGCGGCACAGATACGCAGTATTTT
CDR3 protein: CASSPSGSGTDTQYF

D gene: TRBD2
J gene: TRBJ2-1
V gene: TRBV29-1
clone size: many
CDR3 DNA: TGCAGCGTTGACGCTGGGACTAGCGCTACCCATGAGCAGTTCTTC
CDR3 protein: CSVDAGTSATHEQFF